The rows below give T cell receptor beta chains drawn from one sample of a study of shared clonotypes between healthy human individuals. This table comes from immunoSEQ multiplex PCR, and its TCRdb copy is limited to in-frame clones, with some not included. This table has some 2.1 million clones, 95% appearing once. The source material was naive CD4+ T cells sorted from blood. The source is a man aged 18 to 35 in good health. CDR3s include the opening cysteine and the closing phenylalanine or tryptophan. The D gene is left open where the match is weak. Not all rows give a size; the values are once, few, many and, for expanded clones, a class.

V gene	J gene	D gene	clone size	CDR3 DNA	CDR3 protein
TRBV11-2	TRBJ2-7	TRBD1	.	TGTGCCAGCAGCCTACAGGGGTACCCCTACTACGAGCAGTACTTC	CASSLQGYPYYEQYF
TRBV9	TRBJ2-2	.	.	TGTGCCAGCAGCGTCCTCTTAAGGGGCACCGGGGAGCTGTTTTTT	CASSVLLRGTGELFF
TRBV18	TRBJ2-1	TRBD1	.	TGTGCCAGCTCACCGCCGGACAGGGGCTACAATGAGCAGTTCTTC	CASSPPDRGYNEQFF
TRBV4-1	TRBJ1-2	.	once	TGCGCCAGCAGCCCGGCCGGGACTTCTAAGACCTATGGCTACACCTTC	CASSPAGTSKTYGYTF
TRBV6-1	TRBJ2-3	.	.	TGTGCCAGCAGTGAAAGTGGCGGGGCGCCGAAGTATTTT	CASSESGGAPKYF
TRBV19	TRBJ1-5	.	few	TGTGCCAGTAGTAAGCGATCCAGTCCCGTCGGGAATCAGCCCCAGCATTTT	CASSKRSSPVGNQPQHF
TRBV30	TRBJ1-1	.	once	TGTGCCTGGAGAGTCCGGGACCGCGAGAGCACTGAAGCTTTCTTT	CAWRVRDRESTEAFF
TRBV5-4	TRBJ2-7	.	once	TGTGCCAGCAGCTTTAGCGGACTCTACGAGCAGTACTTC	CASSFSGLYEQYF
TRBV7-9	TRBJ2-5	TRBD1	.	TGTGCCAGCAGCCCGGAACAGGGGCAAGAGACCCAGTACTTC	CASSPEQGQETQYF
TRBV27	TRBJ2-7	TRBD1	.	TGTGCCAGCAGCGACAGGGAAGGCCCCTACGAGCAGTACTTC	CASSDREGPYEQYF
TRBV19	TRBJ1-2	.	.	TGTGCCAGTACCCTGATGGCGGGGAACTATGGCTACACCTTC	CASTLMAGNYGYTF
TRBV25-1	TRBJ2-3	.	.	TGTGCCAGCAGTGCCTCGAACCCGGGATCGGGGCCAGATACGCAGTATTTT	CASSASNPGSGPDTQYF
TRBV6-6	TRBJ1-6	TRBD1	.	TGTGCCAGCAGTCCTCGGGATAGGGACAGCAATTCACCCCTCCACTTT	CASSPRDRDSNSPLHF
TRBV1	TRBJ1-5	.	.	TGCACCAGCAGCCAAGTGGCCAGGGGATACTATAGCAATCAGCCCCAGCATTTT	CTSSQVARGYYSNQPQHF
TRBV7-2	TRBJ2-7	.	once	TGTGCCAGCAGCCACCTAACGGTCGCCACCTACGAGCAGTACTTC	CASSHLTVATYEQYF
TRBV6-1	TRBJ1-2	.	once	TGTGCCAGCAGTGAAGGGCAGAGGGCCTTCTCCCTTGGCTACACCTTC	CASSEGQRAFSLGYTF
TRBV27	TRBJ1-1	.	.	TGTGCCAGCAGTTTATGGGGGGGTTCAGACACTGAAGCTTTCTTT	CASSLWGGSDTEAFF
TRBV5-1	TRBJ2-3	TRBD1	.	TGCGCCAGCAGCCTCGGACAGGGGGCAACAGATACGCAGTATTTT	CASSLGQGATDTQYF
TRBV7-2	TRBJ1-4	TRBD1	.	TGTGCCAGCAGGAAGACAGGGGATAATGAAAAACTGTTTTTT	CASRKTGDNEKLFF
TRBV5-1	TRBJ1-1	.	.	TGCGCCAGCAGCCCCCAGAGGGGGAACACTGAAGCTTTCTTT	CASSPQRGNTEAFF
TRBV7-2	TRBJ2-5	TRBD2	.	TGTGCCAGCAGTTCCCAACTAGCGTGGGGGACCCAGTACTTC	CASSSQLAWGTQYF
TRBV2	TRBJ2-1	TRBD1	.	TGTGCCAGCAGGGGGACAGTTTCCTACAATGAGCAGTTCTTC	CASRGTVSYNEQFF
TRBV6-5	TRBJ2-7	.	.	TGTGCCAGCAGTTACTCATCAGGGGGGGTCCTGGAGCAGTACTTC	CASSYSSGGVLEQYF